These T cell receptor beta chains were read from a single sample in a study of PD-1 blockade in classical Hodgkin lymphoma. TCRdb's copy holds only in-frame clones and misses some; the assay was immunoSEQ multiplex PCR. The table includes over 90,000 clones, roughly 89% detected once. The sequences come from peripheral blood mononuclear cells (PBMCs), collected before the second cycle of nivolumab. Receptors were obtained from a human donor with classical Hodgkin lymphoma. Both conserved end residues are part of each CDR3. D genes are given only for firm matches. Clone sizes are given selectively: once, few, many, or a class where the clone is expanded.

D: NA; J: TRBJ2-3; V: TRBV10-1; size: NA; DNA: TGCGCCAGCGGACCGGAAGGGACTCCGAGGGATACGCAGTATTTT; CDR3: CASGPEGTPRDTQYF
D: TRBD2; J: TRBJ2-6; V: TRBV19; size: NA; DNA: TGTGCCAGTAGCCCGACTAGCGGGGATGCTGGGGCCAACGTCCTGACTTTC; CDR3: CASSPTSGDAGANVLTF
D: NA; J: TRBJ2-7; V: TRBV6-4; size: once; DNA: TGTGCCAGCAGTTACAATCAGGGTCTGAGGGTCCCCAACGAGCAGTACTTC; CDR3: CASSYNQGLRVPNEQYF
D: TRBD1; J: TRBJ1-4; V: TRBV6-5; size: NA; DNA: TGTGCCAGCAGTTGGGGACAGGGGGCCGGGGAAAAACTGTTTTTT; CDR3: CASSWGQGAGEKLFF
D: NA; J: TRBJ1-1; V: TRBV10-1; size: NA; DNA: TGCGCCAGCAGTGAAACCACCAACACTGAAGCTTTCTTT; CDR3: CASSETTNTEAFF
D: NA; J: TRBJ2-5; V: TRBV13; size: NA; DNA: TGTGCCAGCAGCTTAGGCCCTAGTATTGGGCAAGAGACCCAGTACTTC; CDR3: CASSLGPSIGQETQYF
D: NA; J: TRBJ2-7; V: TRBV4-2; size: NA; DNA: TGTGCCAGCAGCCAAGGGGAGGAGGTAGACGAGCAGTACTTC; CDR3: CASSQGEEVDEQYF
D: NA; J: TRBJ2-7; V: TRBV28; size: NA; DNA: TGTGCCAGCAGTTCGAACTCCTACGAGCAGTACTTC; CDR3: CASSSNSYEQYF
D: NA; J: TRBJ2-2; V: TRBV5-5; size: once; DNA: TGTGCCAGCAGCTTTTTCACAGAGGTTAACACCGGGGAGCTGTTTTTT; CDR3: CASSFFTEVNTGELFF
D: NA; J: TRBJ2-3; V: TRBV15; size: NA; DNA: TGTGCCACCAGCAGAGGGCTGGGGACCTCTCCTAGCACAGATACGCAGTATTTT; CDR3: CATSRGLGTSPSTDTQYF
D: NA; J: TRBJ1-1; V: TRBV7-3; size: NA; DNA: TGTGCCAGCAGCATACAGGGAGGCACTGAAGCTTTCTTT; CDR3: CASSIQGGTEAFF
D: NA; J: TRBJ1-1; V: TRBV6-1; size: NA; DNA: TGTGCCAGCACCCCGAACACTGAAGCTTTCTTT; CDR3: CASTPNTEAFF
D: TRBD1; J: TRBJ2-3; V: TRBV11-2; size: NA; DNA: TGTGCCAGCAGCTTAGGGACAGGGCCCACAGATACGCAGTATTTT; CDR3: CASSLGTGPTDTQYF
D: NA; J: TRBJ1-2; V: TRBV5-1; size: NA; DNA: TGCGCCAGCAGCTTGGCAGCGAAAAACTATGGCTACACCTTC; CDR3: CASSLAAKNYGYTF
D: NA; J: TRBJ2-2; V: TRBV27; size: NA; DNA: TGTGCCAGCAGTTTTAACAGGGAAGTTTCCGGGGAGCTGTTTTTT; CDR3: CASSFNREVSGELFF
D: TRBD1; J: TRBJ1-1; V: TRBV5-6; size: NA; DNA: TGTGCCAGCAGCCCAACAGGGGCGGGGGACACTGAAGCTTTCTTT; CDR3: CASSPTGAGDTEAFF
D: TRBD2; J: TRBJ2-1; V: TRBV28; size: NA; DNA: TGTGCCAGCAGTCCCTTCCCCGCACCTCGGACTAGCGGAGATGAGCAGTTCTTC; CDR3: CASSPFPAPRTSGDEQFF
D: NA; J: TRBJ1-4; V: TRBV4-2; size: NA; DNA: TGTGCCAGCAGCCAAGACTGGGGAGCTTGGGAAAAACTGTTTTTT; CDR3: CASSQDWGAWEKLFF
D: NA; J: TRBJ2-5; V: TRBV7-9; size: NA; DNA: TGTGCCAGCAGCTTAGGGTCCTTGGGGCTAACCAGAGAGACCCAGTACTTC; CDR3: CASSLGSLGLTRETQYF
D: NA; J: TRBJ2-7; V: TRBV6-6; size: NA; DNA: TGTGCCAGCAGTTACCCCTCGAACGAGCAGTACTTC; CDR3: CASSYPSNEQYF
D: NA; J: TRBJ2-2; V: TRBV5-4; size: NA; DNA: TGTGCCAGCAGCTCTCCCGGGAGTGGCGGGGAGCTGTTTTTT; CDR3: CASSSPGSGGELFF
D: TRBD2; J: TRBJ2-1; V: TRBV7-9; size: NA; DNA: TGTGCCAGCAGCTTAGGTTTGGGGAGGGATGAGCAGTTCTTC; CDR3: CASSLGLGRDEQFF
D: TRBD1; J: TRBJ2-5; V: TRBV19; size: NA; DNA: TGTGCCAGTATGGCGACCAGGGGGTACCAAGAGACCCAGTACTTC; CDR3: CASMATRGYQETQYF
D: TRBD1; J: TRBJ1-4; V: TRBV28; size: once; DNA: TGTGCCAGCAGTTGGACAGGGAGTAATGAAAAACTGTTTTTT; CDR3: CASSWTGSNEKLFF
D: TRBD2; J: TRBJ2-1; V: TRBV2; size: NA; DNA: TGTGCCAGCAGAGCCGGGACTAGTAGCCTTAATGAGCAGTTCTTC; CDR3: CASRAGTSSLNEQFF
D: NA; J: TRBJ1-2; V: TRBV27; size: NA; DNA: TGTGCCAGCAGTCCCGCCCCGCCTCGGAACTATGGCTACACCTTC; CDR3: CASSPAPPRNYGYTF
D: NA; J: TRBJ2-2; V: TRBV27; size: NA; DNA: TGTGCCAGCAGTTTTTACGACCCGACAGGGGAGCTGTTTTTT; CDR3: CASSFYDPTGELFF
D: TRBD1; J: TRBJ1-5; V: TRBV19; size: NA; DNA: TGTGCCAGTAGACAGGGGGGACAGGGATATCAGCCCCAGCATTTT; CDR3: CASRQGGQGYQPQHF
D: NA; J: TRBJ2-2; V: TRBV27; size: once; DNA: TGTGCCAGCCATGCCGGGGGAGTCGACACCGGGGAGCTGTTTTTT; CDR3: CASHAGGVDTGELFF
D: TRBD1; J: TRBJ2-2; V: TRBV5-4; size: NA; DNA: TGTGCCAGCAGCCCCCGGACAGGGGGCGGGGAGCTGTTTTTT; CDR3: CASSPRTGGGELFF
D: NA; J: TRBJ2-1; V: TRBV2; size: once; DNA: TGTGCCAGCACCCTACTAGTGGATCGTGGTGAGCAGTTCTTC; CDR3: CASTLLVDRGEQFF
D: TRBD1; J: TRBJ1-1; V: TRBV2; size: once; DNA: TGTGCCAGCAACGGACAGGGGGCGGGCACTGAAGCTTTCTTT; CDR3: CASNGQGAGTEAFF
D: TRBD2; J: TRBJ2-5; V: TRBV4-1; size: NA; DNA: TGCGCCAGCAGCTCACCTACTAGCGGGAGGATTGTGGGAGAGACCCAGTACTTC; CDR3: CASSSPTSGRIVGETQYF
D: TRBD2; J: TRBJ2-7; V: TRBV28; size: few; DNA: TGTGCCAGCAGTTTGGGTCTAGCGGGGGGCTACAGGGTATACGAGCAGTACTTC; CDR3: CASSLGLAGGYRVYEQYF
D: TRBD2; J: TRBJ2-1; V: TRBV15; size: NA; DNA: TGTGCCACCAGCGCGGGAGGGCCCCATGAGCAGTTCTTC; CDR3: CATSAGGPHEQFF
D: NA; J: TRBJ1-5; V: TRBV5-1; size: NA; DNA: TGCGCCAGCAGCTTAGGCCCGGATCAGCCCCAGCATTTT; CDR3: CASSLGPDQPQHF
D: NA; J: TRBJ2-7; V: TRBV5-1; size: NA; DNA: TGCGCCAGTCGAAGGGGAGACGAGCAGTACTTC; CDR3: CASRRGDEQYF
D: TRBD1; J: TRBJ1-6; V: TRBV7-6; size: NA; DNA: TGTGCCAGCAGCACGGGACAGGGGACTTCACCCCTCCACTTT; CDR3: CASSTGQGTSPLHF
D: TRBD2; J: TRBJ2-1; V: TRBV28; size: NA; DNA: TGTGCCAGCAGTCTATTTCTAGCGGGAAGATACAATGAGCAGTTCTTC; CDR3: CASSLFLAGRYNEQFF
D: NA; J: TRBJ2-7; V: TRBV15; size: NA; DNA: TGTGCCACCAGCGAAAGAGGGCTAAGGGGAGCGAAGAGGGACTACGAGCAGTACTTC; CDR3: CATSERGLRGAKRDYEQYF
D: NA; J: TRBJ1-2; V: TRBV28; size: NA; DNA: TGTGCCAGCAGTTTTTATGATATCTGGGGGGATCGGCTTTATGGCTACACCTTC; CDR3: CASSFYDIWGDRLYGYTF